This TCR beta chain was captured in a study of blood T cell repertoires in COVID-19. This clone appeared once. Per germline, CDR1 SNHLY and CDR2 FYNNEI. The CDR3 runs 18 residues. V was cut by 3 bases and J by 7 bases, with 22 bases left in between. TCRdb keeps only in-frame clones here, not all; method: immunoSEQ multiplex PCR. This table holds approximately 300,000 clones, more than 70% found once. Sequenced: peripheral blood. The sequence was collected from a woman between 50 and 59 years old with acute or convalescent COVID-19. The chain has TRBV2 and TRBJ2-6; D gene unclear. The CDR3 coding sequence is TGTGCCAGCAGTGACGTCCCGAAGACACCTTCGGATGCCAACGTCCTGACTTTC. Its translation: CASSDVPKTPSDANVLTF.